Below are 21 T cell receptor beta chains sequenced from a single sample in a study of T cell changes during pregnancy in multiple sclerosis. The table came from immunoSEQ multiplex PCR; TCRdb's copy has only in-frame clones and leaves some out. The sample carries tens of thousands of clones, more than 85% recorded once. Sequenced here: peripheral blood, sampled in the first trimester of pregnancy. The receptors originated from a female donor in good health, enrolled as a control in a pregnancy study.

This clone was detected once. The chain uses TRBV5-3 and TRBJ1-2; the match to TRBD1 covers 7 bases. TRBV5-3 is flagged as an ORF with uncertain function. The CDR3 totals 19 residues. With V trimmed by 0 bases and J by 0 bases, 14 bases remained unmatched. The CDR3 region has the DNA TGTGCCAGAAGCTTGGCCGGGGCAGGGGGGACGTTGCCTAACTATGGCTACACCTTC. It encodes CARSLAGAGGTLPNYGYTF.

V gene TRBV9 combines with J gene TRBJ2-7; TRBD2 matches 10 bases. J was trimmed by 0 bases and V by 3 bases; bases with no gene match: 3. Germline loops: CDR1 SGDLS, CDR2 YYNGEE. This CDR3 has 15 amino acids. This CDR3 is CASSGLAGTSYEQYF. The CDR3, as DNA: TGTGCCAGCAGCGGACTAGCGGGCACCTCCTACGAGCAGTACTTC. The whole variable domain, filled in from reference TRBV9 and TRBJ2-7, reads DSGVTQTPKHLITATGQRVTLRCSPRSGDLSVYWYQQSLDQGLQFLIQYYNGEERAKGNILERFSAQQFPDLHSELNLSSLELGDSALYFCASSGLAGTSYEQYFGPGTRLTVT.

This chain links TRBV4-3 with TRBJ1-3; D call uncertain. The germline V gene encodes CDR1 LGHNA and CDR2 YSLEER. This CDR3 has 17 amino acids. Deletions cut 0 bases from V and 4 bases from J, with 16 bases between. The CDR3 bases are TGCGCCAGCAGCCAAGATTTAGACCGAGGGAGGGGAAACACCATATATTTT. Its protein product is CASSQDLDRGRGNTIYF.

V gene TRBV11-1 combines with J gene TRBJ2-3; 7 nucleotides agree with TRBD2. The CDR3 covers 15 residues. Germline V lookup: CDR1 SGHAT, CDR2 FQDESV (reference sequence). V shed 5 bases and J 1 base; nucleotides not matched to a gene: 6. The CDR3 reads CASSLPSGGTDTQYF. DNA for the CDR3: TGTGCCAGCAGCCTACCCAGCGGGGGCACAGATACGCAGTATTTT.

The chain uses TRBV5-1 and TRBJ2-3; D gene uncertain. This CDR3 spans 11 amino acids. With 5 bases removed from V and 4 bases from J, the gap between germline ends came to 5 bases. The V gene's germline CDR1 is SGHRS and CDR2 YFSETQ. The CDR3 here is CASSAADTQYF. The CDR3 bases are TGCGCCAGCAGTGCGGCAGATACGCAGTATTTT. Drawing the rest from reference TRBV5-1 and TRBJ2-3, the complete variable domain is KAGVTQTPRYLIKTRGQQVTLSCSPISGHRSVSWYQQTPGQGLQFLFEYFSETQRNKGNFPGRFSGRQFSNSRSEMNVSTLELGDSALYLCASSAADTQYFGPGTRLTVL.

The chain is built from TRBV10-3 and TRBJ1-2; D is uncertain. CDR1 ENHRY and CDR2 SYGVKD come from the germline V gene. V was cut by 10 bases and J by 3 bases, with 15 bases left in between. The CDR3 loop spans 13 amino acids. The CDR3 reads CATTSDTDYGYTF. The CDR3 DNA follows: TGTGCCACCACATCTGACACCGACTATGGCTACACCTTC.

A few counts support this clone. The J gene is TRBJ2-2, the V gene TRBV7-2; perhaps TRBD2 as D (7 bases). The CDR3 has 16 amino acids. V was pared by 2 bases and J by 2 bases, with 12 bases between. Looked up from germline, CDR1 is SGHTA and CDR2 is FQGNSA. The CDR3 DNA is TGTGCCAGCAGCTTATGGGGGGGCCGCAACACCGGGGAGCTGTTTTTT. It encodes CASSLWGGRNTGELFF.

The chain recombines TRBV19 with TRBJ2-1, with 11 bases aligning to TRBD2. The CDR3 runs 14 residues. Germline V gene lookup returns CDR1 LNHDA and CDR2 SQIVND (reference sequence). Trimming removed 3 bases from V and 9 bases from J; junction bases left unmatched: 4. CDR3 nucleotide sequence: TGTGCCAGTAGTATTAGCGGGGGGGCCGCTGAGCAGTTCTTC. This translates into CASSISGGAAEQFF.

The rearrangement uses TRBV15 and TRBJ2-3; 7 positions match TRBD1. Germline CDR1 reads LNHNV; CDR2 reads YYDKDF (reference sequence). V lost 8 bases to trimming and J lost 2 bases; unmatched junction nucleotides: 7. The CDR3 length is 14 residues. Written as DNA, the CDR3 is TGTGCCACCCGGTTGGACAGGCTCACAGATACGCAGTATTTT. It codes for CATRLDRLTDTQYF.

The V and J genes are TRBV28 and TRBJ1-2; D unresolved. Germline CDR1 MDHEN, CDR2 SYDVKM. This CDR3 comprises 13 residues. V was cut by 7 bases and J by 5 bases, with 14 bases left in between. Written as DNA, the CDR3 is TGTGCCAGCACCACCCGGGGTTCGTATGGCTACACCTTC. This codes for CASTTRGSYGYTF.

The V gene is TRBV2, the J gene TRBJ2-5; D is perhaps TRBD1 (6 bases). The germline V gene encodes CDR1 SNHLY and CDR2 FYNNEI. This CDR3 is 13 amino acids long. V was shortened by 6 bases and J by 5 bases, with 13 bases between the two germline ends. The CDR3 sequence is CASRWTVWETQYF. In nucleotides, the CDR3 is TGTGCCAGCAGATGGACAGTCTGGGAGACCCAGTACTTC.

This sequence joins TRBV9 and TRBJ2-1; 9 bases fit TRBD2. This CDR3 spans 15 amino acids. The germline V gene has CDR1 SGDLS and CDR2 YYNGEE. After removal of 4 bases from V and 6 bases from J, the junction contained 8 bases not matched to a gene. The CDR3 coding sequence is TGTGCCAGCAGCTTACTTAGCGGGGGTTTCAATGAGCAGTTCTTC. It specifies CASSLLSGGFNEQFF. Full variable domain (rest looked up from reference TRBV9 and TRBJ2-1): DSGVTQTPKHLITATGQRVTLRCSPRSGDLSVYWYQQSLDQGLQFLIQYYNGEERAKGNILERFSAQQFPDLHSELNLSSLELGDSALYFCASSLLSGGFNEQFFGPGTRLTVL.

V is TRBV7-6 and J is TRBJ1-6; D might be TRBD1 (5 bases). V lost 1 base to trimming and J lost 10 bases, with 14 bases between them. In germline, CDR1 is SGHVS, CDR2 FNYEAQ. CDR3 length: 15 residues. The CDR3 loop reads CASSLEGTGRSPLHF. The CDR3 DNA reads TGTGCCAGCAGCTTAGAGGGGACCGGGAGATCACCCCTCCACTTT.

The chain links TRBV2 to TRBJ2-3; TRBD1 matches at 10 bases. This CDR3 has 13 amino acids. Germline V lookup: CDR1 SNHLY, CDR2 FYNNEI. Losses at the gene ends were 7 bases for V and 5 bases for J; bases not matched to a gene: 3. CDR3: CASKGTGVDTQYF. For the CDR3, the DNA is TGTGCCAGCAAGGGGACAGGGGTAGATACGCAGTATTTT.

The J gene is TRBJ1-2, the V gene TRBV6-6, with TRBD1 identical over 7 bases. CDR3 length: 14 residues. Per the germline V gene, CDR1 is MNHNY and CDR2 is SVGAGI (reference sequence). V dropped 6 bases and J dropped 0; count of bases not matched to a gene: 4. The CDR3 DNA reads as TGTGCCAGCAGCCGGGACAGTGCTAACTATGGCTACACCTTC. It codes for CASSRDSANYGYTF.

This chain uses TRBV6-5 with TRBJ2-1; weak D call: TRBD2 (5 bases). Germline CDR1 is MNHEY and CDR2 is SVGAGI. Trimming took 2 bases from V and 2 from J, leaving 10 bases between them. This CDR3 has 15 residues. The CDR3, as DNA: TGTGCCAGCAGTTACGCTCAGGAGGCCTACAATGAGCAGTTCTTC. Its translation is CASSYAQEAYNEQFF.

The chain uses TRBV19 and TRBJ1-2, with 8 positions matching TRBD1. The CDR3 consists of 14 residues. The germline V gene encodes CDR1 LNHDA and CDR2 SQIVND (reference sequence). V shed 3 bases and J 6 bases; nucleotides not matched to a gene: 6. In DNA, the CDR3 is TGTGCCAGTAGTATCGCAGGGGGCGCGAATGGCTACACCTTC. Translating it yields CASSIAGGANGYTF. Full variable domain (rest looked up from reference TRBV19 and TRBJ1-2): DGGITQSPKYLFRKEGQNVTLSCEQNLNHDAMYWYRQDPGQGLRLIYYSQIVNDFQKGDIAEGYSVSREKKESFPLTVTSAQKNPTAFYLCASSIAGGANGYTFGSGTRLTVV.

This chain joins TRBV7-9 and TRBJ1-2, with 9 bases aligning to TRBD1. Trimming removed 5 bases from V and 4 bases from J; junction bases left unmatched: 11. CDR1 and CDR2 from the germline V gene are SEHNR and FQNEAQ (reference sequence). CDR3 length: 16 residues. The chain's CDR3 is CASSTWDRATGYGYTF. CDR3 bases: TGTGCCAGCAGCACCTGGGACAGGGCGACGGGCTATGGCTACACCTTC.

This clone appeared once. V usage is TRBV2 and J usage is TRBJ1-1; TRBD1 might be the D (5 bases). V lost 8 bases and J 1 base, leaving 8 bases between the germline ends. The length of the CDR3 is 12 residues. From germline, CDR1 is SNHLY and CDR2 FYNNEI. CDR3: CASRDWNTEAFF. In DNA form, the CDR3 reads TGTGCCAGCCGGGACTGGAACACTGAAGCTTTCTTT. Full variable domain (outside the CDR3, taken from reference TRBV2 and TRBJ1-1): EPEVTQTPSHQVTQMGQEVILRCVPISNHLYFYWYRQILGQKVEFLVSFYNNEISEKSEIFDDQFSVERPDGSNFTLKIRSTKLEDSAMYFCASRDWNTEAFFGQGTRLTVV.

J is TRBJ1-6 and V is TRBV18; no clear D gene. The CDR3 length is 15 residues. CDR1 is KGHSH, CDR2 LQKENI, per germline. V gave up 0 bases and J gave up 6 bases, with 9 bases separating them. The CDR3 DNA is TGTGCCAGCTCACCACCCGGCGGGTTTAATTCACCCCTCCACTTT. This codes for CASSPPGGFNSPLHF. Based on the CDR3 plus reference TRBV18 and TRBJ1-6, the full variable domain is NAGVMQNPRHLVRRRGQEARLRCSPMKGHSHVYWYRQLPEEGLKFMVYLQKENIIDESGMPKERFSAEFPKEGPSILRIQQVVRGDSAAYFCASSPPGGFNSPLHFGNGTRLTVT.

This chain uses TRBV25-1 with TRBJ2-3; tentatively, D is TRBD2 (5 bases). Trimming pared 2 bases from V and 1 base from J, leaving 16 bases between. CDR3 length: 17 residues. Germline V gene lookup returns CDR1 MGHDK and CDR2 SYGVNS. CDR3 nucleotide sequence: TGTGCCAGCAGTGAAGGCTCACGAGGGCGTCGCACAGATACGCAGTATTTT. This encodes CASSEGSRGRRTDTQYF.